This T cell receptor (beta chain) stems from a study of persistence of HIV-infected CD4 T cells. The immunoSEQ assay was version 4, run in survey mode. Template was genomic DNA at 10 ng/uL, with up to 1 ug used per sample. The assay was immunoSEQ multiplex PCR, and TCRdb's table has in-frame clones only and misses some. The table shows some 41,000 clones, with approximately 84% occurring only once. Cells were stimulated with CMV-infected fibroblast lysates at roughly 10 ug/mL. CD40L/CD69 double-negative CD45RO-high memory CD4+ T cells were collected. CDR1 is SGHVS and CDR2 is FNYEAQ in the germline V gene. This CDR3 is built from 15 residues. Trimming at V came to 6 bases and at J to 5 bases, leaving 9 bases not matched to a gene. A remark on this clone: Its antigen is still unknown.

The sequences come from CD4+ T cells sorted from PBMCs after roughly 18-hour stimulation, collected from a patient who received antiretroviral therapy. J is TRBJ2-1 and V is TRBV7-6; TRBD2 matches at 8 bases. This receptor was taken from an adult man with HIV who was CMV-seropositive. The CDR3 loop is CASSFGGAGNNEQFF. The DNA of the CDR3 is TGTGCCAGCAGTTTCGGGGGGGCCGGGAACAATGAGCAGTTCTTC.